Below are 14 T cell receptor beta chains sequenced from a single sample in a study of somatic mutations in cytotoxic T cells in rheumatoid arthritis. Using immunoSEQ multiplex PCR, the repertoire was profiled, and TCRdb retains in-frame clones only, with some absent. The data show some 20,000 clones, around 86% seen once. The sequenced material came from CD8+ T cells sorted from blood. Receptors were obtained from a man aged 18 to 30 with rheumatoid arthritis.

This chain joins TRBV19 and TRBJ1-5, with D perhaps TRBD1 (6 bases). Per germline, CDR1 LNHDA and CDR2 SQIVND (reference sequence). The CDR3 is 22 residues long. Deletions cut 8 bases from V and 5 bases from J, with 40 bases between. This chain's CDR3 is CASSPRTKVQDGGSWGDQPQHF. The CDR3 DNA follows: TGTGCCAGTTCCCCGCGCACAAAGGTCCAGGACGGGGGCTCCTGGGGGGATCAGCCCCAGCATTTT.

The chain recombines TRBV21-1 with TRBJ2-2; whether TRBD1, the table's D call, matches the DNA was not checked. TRBV21-1 is deemed a pseudogene. This CDR3 contains 13 residues. In nucleotides, the CDR3 is TGTGCCATCGACCACAGGGGGACCGGGGAGCTGTTTTTT. Translated, it gives CAIDHRGTGELFF.

J is TRBJ1-1 and V is TRBV5-4; D remains unclear. CDR1 SGHNT and CDR2 YYREEE come from the germline V gene (reference sequence). V was trimmed by 1 base and J by 0 bases, leaving 7 bases between them. This CDR3 has 14 amino acids. The CDR3 DNA follows: TGTGCCAGCAGCTTGTCCGTCGTGAACACTGAAGCTTTCTTT. It encodes CASSLSVVNTEAFF. Full variable domain (outside the CDR3, taken from reference TRBV5-4 and TRBJ1-1): ETGVTQSPTHLIKTRGQQVTLRCSSQSGHNTVSWYQQALGQGPQFIFQYYREEENGRGNFPPRFSGLQFPNYSSELNVNALELDDSALYLCASSLSVVNTEAFFGQGTRLTVV.

V is TRBV6-1 and J is TRBJ1-5; D is unclear. Trimming stripped 6 bases from V and 0 bases from J, with 12 bases between. Germline loops: CDR1 MNHNS, CDR2 SASEGT. CDR3 length equals 15 residues. The CDR3 loop is CASRDRRYSNQPQHF. CDR3 DNA sequence: TGTGCCAGCAGGGACCGACGGTATAGCAATCAGCCCCAGCATTTT.

The gene calls are TRBV5-5 and TRBJ2-7; D is ambiguous. Between the trimmed V and J ends, which lost 0 bases and 0 bases, there was a span of 4 bases. Germline CDR1 SGHKS, CDR2 YYEKEE (reference sequence). There are 13 residues in the CDR3. The CDR3 bases are TGTGCCAGCAGCTTGGGGGTCTCCTACGAGCAGTACTTC. This encodes CASSLGVSYEQYF.

The chain is built from TRBV28 and TRBJ2-5; D call uncertain. V was shortened by 5 bases and J by 4 bases, with 5 bases between the two germline ends. The V gene's germline CDR1 is MDHEN and CDR2 SYDVKM. The CDR3 sequence is 11 residues long. CDR3 sequence: CASSPGETQYF. The CDR3, as DNA: TGTGCCAGCAGTCCAGGAGAGACCCAGTACTTC.

This clone has only one observation. The V and J genes are TRBV6-6 and TRBJ2-1; D remains unclear. V was pared by 6 bases and J by 6 bases, with 12 bases between. This CDR3 comprises 13 residues. The germline CDR1 and CDR2 sequences are MNHNY and SVGAGI (reference sequence). The CDR3 region has the DNA TGTGCCAGCAGCTCGGTATGGGGCAATGAGCAGTTCTTC. Its protein product is CASSSVWGNEQFF.

The rearrangement links TRBV11-2 to TRBJ2-2; 7 bases are shared with TRBD2. V gave up 6 bases and J gave up 6 bases; unmatched junction bases: 4. This CDR3 region has 13 residues. Germline V CDR1 and CDR2: SGHAT, FQNNGV. In DNA form, the CDR3 reads TGTGCCAGCAGTTCTGGGGGGGCCGGGGAGCTGTTTTTT. Its translation: CASSSGGAGELFF. The variable domain in full, with the rest retrieved from reference TRBV11-2 and TRBJ2-2, is EAGVAQSPRYKIIEKRQSVAFWCNPISGHATLYWYQQILGQGPKLLIQFQNNGVVDDSQLPKDRFSAERLKGVDSTLKIQPAKLEDSAVYLCASSSGGAGELFFGEGSRLTVL.

This sequence joins TRBV30 and TRBJ2-1; TRBD2 agrees at 9 bases. This CDR3 comprises 16 residues. From germline, CDR1 is GTSNPN and CDR2 SVGIG (reference sequence). With V trimmed by 0 bases and J by 2 bases, 5 bases remained unmatched. The CDR3 sequence: CAWSVLSGGPYNEQFF. CDR3 nucleotide sequence: TGTGCCTGGAGTGTACTCAGCGGGGGGCCCTACAATGAGCAGTTCTTC.

This chain joins TRBV5-6 and TRBJ1-1; D uncertain. V was pared by 0 bases and J by 5 bases, with 8 bases between. From germline, CDR1 is SGHDT and CDR2 YYEEEE. The CDR3 runs 13 residues. The DNA of the CDR3 is TGTGCCAGCAGCTTGGGGCGGGGAACTGAAGCTTTCTTT. Translated: CASSLGRGTEAFF.

This sequence joins TRBV6-1 and TRBJ2-1; 7 nucleotides align to TRBD1. The V gene end was trimmed by 4 bases and the J gene end by 1 base; junction bases not matched to a gene: 7. CDR1 MNHNS and CDR2 SASEGT come from the germline V gene. The CDR3 loop spans 16 amino acids. In nucleotides, the CDR3 is TGTGCCAGCAGTGGGGAGACGGGACAGTCCTACAATGAGCAGTTCTTC. It codes for CASSGETGQSYNEQFF.

This rearrangement joins TRBV6-5 to TRBJ2-7; no clear D gene. CDR3 length: 11 amino acids. Germline-derived CDR1 and CDR2 are MNHEY and SVGAGI. Trimming pared 2 bases from V and 6 bases from J, leaving 5 bases between. CDR3 residues: CASSYGVEQYF. CDR3 nucleotides: TGTGCCAGCAGTTACGGGGTCGAGCAGTACTTC.

This chain joins TRBV6-5 and TRBJ1-5; D gene uncertain. This CDR3 is 15 amino acids long. Trimming removed 0 bases at V and 1 base at J, with 7 bases between. The V gene's germline CDR1 is MNHEY and CDR2 SVGAGI. This CDR3 is CASSYSWGSNQPQHF. CDR3 DNA sequence: TGTGCCAGCAGTTACTCGTGGGGAAGCAATCAGCCCCAGCATTTT.

The chain couples TRBV20-1 to TRBJ2-1; D remains unclear. V lost 0 bases and J lost 10, with 4 bases in between. CDR1 DFQATT and CDR2 SNEGSKA come from the germline V gene (reference sequence). The CDR3 spans 10 residues. DNA for the CDR3: TGCAGTGCTAGAGATCTCGAGCAGTTCTTC. Its protein product is CSARDLEQFF.